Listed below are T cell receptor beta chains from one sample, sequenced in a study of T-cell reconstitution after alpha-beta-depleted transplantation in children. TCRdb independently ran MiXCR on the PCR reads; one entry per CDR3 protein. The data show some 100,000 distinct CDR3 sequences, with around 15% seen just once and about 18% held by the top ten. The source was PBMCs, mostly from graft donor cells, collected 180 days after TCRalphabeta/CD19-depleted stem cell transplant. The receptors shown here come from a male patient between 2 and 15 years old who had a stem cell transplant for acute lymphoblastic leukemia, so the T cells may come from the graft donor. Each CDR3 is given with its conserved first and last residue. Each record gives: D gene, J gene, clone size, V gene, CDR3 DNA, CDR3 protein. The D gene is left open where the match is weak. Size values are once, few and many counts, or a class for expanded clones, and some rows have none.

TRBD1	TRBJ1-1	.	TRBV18	TGTGCCAGCTCAGAGTCACAGGGGGAGGTCACTGAAGCTTTCTTT	CASSESQGEVTEAFF
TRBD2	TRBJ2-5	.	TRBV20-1	TGCAGTGCTAGTAGTCGAGCGGGGGGCCTAGAGACCCAGTACTTC	CSASSRAGGLETQYF
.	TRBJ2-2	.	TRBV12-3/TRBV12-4	TGTGCCAGCATCTTTGGGCGAAACACCGGGGAGCTGTTTTTT	CASIFGRNTGELFF
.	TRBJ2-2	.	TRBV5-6	TGTGCCAGCAGCTCCGAGGGACCCCAAGCCGGGGAGCTGTTTTTT	CASSSEGPQAGELFF
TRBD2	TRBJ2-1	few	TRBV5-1	TGCGCCAGCAGCTTTAGCAGCGGGGGGAGCTCCTACAATGAGCAGTTCTTC	CASSFSSGGSSYNEQFF
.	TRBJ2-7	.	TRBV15	TGTGCCACCAGCACAGTACGCCGGGACTCAGCCTACGAGCAGTACTTC	CATSTVRRDSAYEQYF
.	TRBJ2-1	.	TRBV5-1	TGCGCCAGCAGCTTTAGAGGGGGTACTAACAATGAGCAGTTCTTC	CASSFRGGTNNEQFF
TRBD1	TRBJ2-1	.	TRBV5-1	TGCGCCAGCAGACTGCCGGGACAGGCAACCTATGAGCAGTTCTTC	CASRLPGQATYEQFF
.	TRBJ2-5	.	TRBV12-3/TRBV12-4	TGTGCCAGCAGTTTAGGGACTAACAGGGTCGGGGAGACCCAGTACTTC	CASSLGTNRVGETQYF
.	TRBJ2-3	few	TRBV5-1	TGCGCCAGCGGCGACACCCAGTGGGGCAACACAGATACGCAGTATTTT	CASGDTQWGNTDTQYF
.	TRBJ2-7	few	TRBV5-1	TGCGCCAGCAGCTTGAGGAGGGCTCCCCTTTACGAGCAGTACTTC	CASSLRRAPLYEQYF
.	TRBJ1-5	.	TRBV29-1	TGCAGCGTTGCCCCATCCCGTGGAACTAGCAATCAGCCCCAGCATTTT	CSVAPSRGTSNQPQHF
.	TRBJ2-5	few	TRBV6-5	TGTGCCAGCAGTTACTCTCCGGGGCTAGAGACCCAGTACTTC	CASSYSPGLETQYF
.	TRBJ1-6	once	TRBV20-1	TGCAGTGCTAGAGAATTTACGGACGGGTCACCCCTCCACTTT	CSAREFTDGSPLHF
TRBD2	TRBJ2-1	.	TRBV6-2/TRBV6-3	TGTGCCAGCAGTCAACCTTTTACGGGCGGGGGGGCTAGTGAGCAGTTCTTC	CASSQPFTGGGASEQFF
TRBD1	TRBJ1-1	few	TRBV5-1	TGCGCCAGCAGCTTGGCAGGGGGTTTCGAAGCTTTCTTT	CASSLAGGFEAFF
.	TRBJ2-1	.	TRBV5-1	TGCGCCAGCAGCCCGGGACGGCATGACAATGAGCAGTTCTTC	CASSPGRHDNEQFF
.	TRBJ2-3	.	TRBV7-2	TGTGCCAGCAGCTCCCTCACCTTTAGGGGAGATACTCAGTATTTT	CASSSLTFRGDTQYF
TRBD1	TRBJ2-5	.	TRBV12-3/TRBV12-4	TGTGCCAGCACACAATCCGGACAGGGCCTGGCGGAGACCCAGTACTTC	CASTQSGQGLAETQYF
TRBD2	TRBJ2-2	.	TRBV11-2	TGTGCCAGCAGCTTAGATTACGCGGGGGGCCCGAACACCGGGGAGCTGTTTTTT	CASSLDYAGGPNTGELFF
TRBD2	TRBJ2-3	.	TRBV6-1	TGTGCCAGCAGCCCGTTCGGGCTAGCGGGCTACACAGATACGCAGTATTTT	CASSPFGLAGYTDTQYF
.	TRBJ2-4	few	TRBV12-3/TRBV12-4	TGTGCCAGCAGCATGGGACTGCTCTTGTACTTC	CASSMGLLLYF